Each of the 32 T cell receptor beta chains below was sequenced from the same sample in a study of blood T cell repertoires in COVID-19. The protocol was immunoSEQ multiplex PCR, while the TCRdb copy is restricted to in-frame clones and leaves out a portion. The repertoire holds roughly 38,000 clones, with around 80% as singletons. The sample comprised peripheral blood. Receptors were obtained from a man aged 60 to 75 with active COVID-19.

This clone showed up just once. The chain carries TRBV19 and TRBJ2-1; no firm D call. This CDR3 comprises 11 residues. The V gene lost 1 base and the J gene lost 8 bases, with 3 bases spanning the gap. CDR1 and CDR2 from the germline V gene are LNHDA and SQIVND (reference sequence). CDR3 amino acids: CASSIADEQFF. The CDR3 bases are TGTGCCAGTAGTATAGCGGATGAGCAGTTCTTC. Filled out from reference TRBV19 and TRBJ2-1, the complete variable domain reads DGGITQSPKYLFRKEGQNVTLSCEQNLNHDAMYWYRQDPGQGLRLIYYSQIVNDFQKGDIAEGYSVSREKKESFPLTVTSAQKNPTAFYLCASSIADEQFFGPGTRLTVL.

The chain uses TRBV25-1 and TRBJ2-5; perhaps TRBD2 as D (6 bases). CDR1 MGHDK and CDR2 SYGVNS come from the germline V gene. This CDR3 spans 13 amino acids. Trimming shortened V by 3 bases and J by 5 bases, and 10 bases separated the two germline ends. CDR3 DNA sequence: TGTGCCAGCAGTGACACGGGGGACGAGACCCAGTACTTC. Translated: CASSDTGDETQYF.

This clone appeared a single time. This sequence joins TRBV15 and TRBJ1-4; D not certain. The CDR3 contains 14 residues. From germline, CDR1 is LNHNV and CDR2 YYDKDF (reference sequence). V dropped 2 bases and J dropped 8 bases, with 12 bases sitting between them. The CDR3: CATSRPRLEEKLFF. The CDR3 DNA reads as TGTGCCACCAGCAGACCTCGCCTAGAGGAAAAACTGTTTTTT.

J is TRBJ1-6 and V is TRBV30, with D tentatively TRBD1 (6 bases). Germline V lookup: CDR1 GTSNPN, CDR2 SVGIG (reference sequence). The CDR3 sequence is 15 residues long. V gave up 5 bases and J gave up 11 bases, with 22 bases separating them. The CDR3 DNA follows: TGTGCCTGGCTGGACAACCAGGGGCTACGGACACCCCTCCACTTT. Its translation: CAWLDNQGLRTPLHF.

The genes are TRBV11-2 and TRBJ2-1, with TRBD2 matching over 8 bases. V shed 6 bases and J 7 bases; nucleotides not matched to a gene: 14. CDR3 length: 16 residues. Germline V CDR1 and CDR2: SGHAT, FQNNGV. Here the CDR3 reads CASRRGGSGKVNEQFF. CDR3 coding DNA: TGTGCCAGCAGACGTGGGGGTAGCGGGAAGGTAAATGAGCAGTTCTTC.

The chain couples TRBV19 to TRBJ2-4; 16 bases fit TRBD2. The CDR3 loop spans 20 amino acids. CDR1 LNHDA and CDR2 SQIVND come from the germline V gene (reference sequence). V was pared by 3 bases and J by 3 bases, with 11 bases of the junction left unmatched. The CDR3 sequence: CASSMDDGTSGGAVKNIQYF. The CDR3, as DNA: TGTGCCAGTAGTATGGACGACGGGACTAGCGGGGGGGCGGTCAAAAACATTCAGTACTTC.

A single count supports this clone. The V and J genes are TRBV18 and TRBJ2-3; the D gene is possibly TRBD2 (6 bases). Trimming removed 3 bases from V and 2 bases from J, with 12 bases in between. Germline loops: CDR1 KGHSH, CDR2 LQKENI. This CDR3 has 15 amino acids. CDR3: CASSPGTPLTDTQYF. CDR3 coding DNA: TGTGCCAGCTCACCCGGGACTCCCCTCACAGATACGCAGTATTTT.

The V and J genes are TRBV6-5 and TRBJ1-2; 9 bases match TRBD1. V lost 8 bases to trimming and J lost 8 bases; unmatched junction nucleotides: 12. CDR1 MNHEY and CDR2 SVGAGI come from the germline V gene. CDR3 size: 14 residues. CDR3 nucleotide sequence: TGTGCCAGCCAGGGGGACAGGGAAGGACAGGGCTACACCTTC. Translating it yields CASQGDREGQGYTF.

The chain uses TRBV19 and TRBJ2-1; a possible D gene is TRBD1 (6 bases). The germline gives CDR1 LNHDA, CDR2 SQIVND (reference sequence). This CDR3 has 13 residues. Trimming cost V 5 bases and J 9 bases, with 14 bases left between them. The DNA of the CDR3 is TGTGCCAGTAGTGCCCAGGGGAAAGGTGAGCAGTTCTTC. Protein sequence: CASSAQGKGEQFF.

The chain uses TRBV28 and TRBJ1-2, with D maybe TRBD1 (6 bases). Trimming stripped 7 bases from V and 0 bases from J, with 15 bases between. In germline, CDR1 is MDHEN, CDR2 SYDVKM. The CDR3 is 15 residues long. CDR3 protein: CASTSGGQANYGYTF. CDR3 DNA sequence: TGTGCCAGCACCTCGGGGGGGCAAGCTAACTATGGCTACACCTTC.

The chain combines TRBV4-3 with TRBJ2-7; TRBD2 aligns across 9 bases. The V gene end was trimmed by 3 bases and the J gene end by 4 bases; junction bases not matched to a gene: 19. Per the germline V gene, CDR1 is LGHNA and CDR2 is YSLEER. This CDR3 has 19 amino acids. The CDR3, as DNA: TGCGCCAGCAGCCAGTCGGCAGGAACTAGCGGGTCCTCCGGATACGAGCAGTACTTC. It yields the protein CASSQSAGTSGSSGYEQYF.

This clone appeared a single time. For the CDR3, the DNA is TGTGCCAGCAGCGGAAGCGGGAGACAGTACTTC. It yields the protein CASSGSGRQYF. This sequence joins TRBV7-2 and TRBJ2-7; 8 bases are a match to TRBD2. Trimming at V came to 5 bases and at J to 10 bases, leaving 4 bases not matched to a gene. Per germline, CDR1 SGHTA and CDR2 FQGNSA. The CDR3 has 11 residues. Drawing the rest from reference TRBV7-2 and TRBJ2-7, the complete variable domain is GAGVSQSPSNKVTEKGKDVELRCDPISGHTALYWYRQSLGQGLEFLIYFQGNSAPDKSGLPSDRFSAERTGGSVSTLTIQRTQQEDSAVYLCASSGSGRQYFGPGTRLTVT.

V usage is TRBV2 and J usage is TRBJ1-5; 10 bases align to TRBD1. The trim removed 6 bases at V and 5 bases at J, leaving 4 bases unmatched. The CDR3 totals 14 residues. Germline V gene sequence: CDR1 SNHLY, CDR2 FYNNEI. CDR3 sequence reads: CASRGQGWYQPQHF. In DNA, the CDR3 is TGTGCCAGCAGGGGACAGGGGTGGTATCAGCCCCAGCATTTT.

The V gene is TRBV3-1 (or the pseudogene TRBV3-2), the J gene TRBJ2-2; D unresolved. The V and J ends lost 4 bases and 6 bases respectively, with 21 bases between them. Germline V lookup: CDR1 LGHDT, CDR2 YNNKEL (reference sequence). The CDR3 has 17 amino acids. CDR3 nucleotides: TGTGCCAGCAGCCCAAGAACCGAGGCTATCTTCGCCGGGGAGCTGTTTTTT. This codes for CASSPRTEAIFAGELFF.

This CDR3 is CASSMEAETYEQYF. CDR3 bases: TGTGCCAGTAGTATGGAGGCAGAAACCTACGAGCAGTACTTC. The chain recombines TRBV19 with TRBJ2-7; D might be TRBD2 (5 bases). Trimming took 3 bases from V and 2 from J, leaving 11 bases between them. The V gene's germline CDR1 is LNHDA and CDR2 SQIVND (reference sequence). This CDR3 contains 14 residues.

The chain couples TRBV30 to TRBJ1-2, with D possibly being TRBD1 (5 bases). This CDR3 is built from 12 residues. Per the germline V gene, CDR1 is GTSNPN and CDR2 is SVGIG (reference sequence). Trimming shortened V by 2 bases and J by 4 bases, and 8 bases separated the two germline ends. The chain's CDR3 is CAWSSRVYGYTF. The DNA of the CDR3 is TGTGCCTGGAGTTCCAGGGTCTATGGCTACACCTTC.

This clone was found once. The V and J genes are TRBV7-6 and TRBJ1-2; 8 bases are a match to TRBD1. V shed 0 bases, J shed 6 bases, and the junction held 9 bases outside the gene matches. CDR1 SGHVS and CDR2 FNYEAQ come from the germline V gene. The CDR3 runs 16 residues. CDR3 DNA sequence: TGTGCCAGCAGCTTAGCCACCGCAGGGGGCGGAGATGGCTACACCTTC. Translating gives CASSLATAGGGDGYTF.

The chain uses TRBV29-1 and TRBJ2-5; tentative D call: TRBD2 (6 bases). The CDR3 contains 13 residues. The V and J ends lost 1 base and 6 bases respectively, with 12 bases between them. Germline V gene data show CDR1 as SQVTM and CDR2 as ANQGSEA. The CDR3 coding sequence is TGCAGCGTTGAAGGAGGACTATTAAAGACCCAGTACTTC. Translated: CSVEGGLLKTQYF.

The genes are TRBV6-5 and TRBJ2-5; possible D gene TRBD2, 5 bases. CDR3 length: 14 amino acids. Germline loops: CDR1 MNHEY, CDR2 SVGAGI. The V end was cut by 6 bases, the J end by 0 bases, with 11 bases between. As DNA, the CDR3 is TGTGCCAGCAGCTCTGGACTTTACCAAGAGACCCAGTACTTC. Translated: CASSSGLYQETQYF.

V usage is TRBV10-3 and J usage is TRBJ1-6; TRBD1 might be the D (6 bases). Trimming left V 7 bases short and J 10 bases short, with 11 bases between. From germline, CDR1 is ENHRY and CDR2 SYGVKD. This CDR3 comprises 12 residues. CDR3 nucleotides: TGTGCCATCATAAACAGGGCGTCACCCCTCCACTTT. This translates into CAIINRASPLHF.

The chain recombines TRBV9 with TRBJ1-1, with D tentatively TRBD1 (6 bases). The CDR3 consists of 14 residues. The V gene's germline CDR1 is SGDLS and CDR2 YYNGEE. V lost 3 bases, J lost 1 base, and 10 bases lay in between. The DNA of the CDR3 is TGTGCCAGCAGCGGCTTGACAGGGAACACTGAAGCTTTCTTT. It codes for CASSGLTGNTEAFF.

This clone was detected a few times. J is TRBJ1-2 and V is TRBV4-3, with D tentatively TRBD1 (5 bases). Trimming stripped 0 bases from V and 2 bases from J, with 10 bases between. The CDR3 sequence is 15 residues long. Per germline, CDR1 LGHNA and CDR2 YSLEER. The CDR3 sequence is CASSQDLTANYGYTF. As DNA, the CDR3 is TGCGCCAGCAGCCAAGATCTGACAGCAAACTATGGCTACACCTTC.

This clone was picked up a small number of times. The chain is built from TRBV23-1 and TRBJ2-1, with D possibly matching TRBD1 (8 bases). TRBV23-1 is reported as an ORF; its role is uncertain. The CDR3 is made up of 15 amino acids. The germline V and J ends were trimmed by 2 bases and 6 bases, with 14 bases remaining between them. CDR3 in amino acids: CASSQGQGGGNEQFF. DNA of the CDR3: TGCGCCAGCAGTCAAGGACAGGGAGGGGGCAATGAGCAGTTCTTC.

The J gene is TRBJ2-3, the V gene TRBV9; unclear D gene. The length of the CDR3 is 15 residues. CDR1 and CDR2 from the germline V gene are SGDLS and YYNGEE. Trimming took 0 bases from V and 2 from J, leaving 10 bases between them. CDR3 amino acids: CASSVGITDTDTQYF. The CDR3 DNA follows: TGTGCCAGCAGCGTAGGTATAACAGACACAGATACGCAGTATTTT.

The V gene is TRBV7-9, the J gene TRBJ1-2; D ambiguous. Germline values: CDR1 SEHNR, CDR2 FQNEAQ (reference sequence). V lost 2 bases to trimming and J lost 0 bases, with 10 bases between them. The CDR3 is 15 residues long. The CDR3 DNA is TGTGCCAGCAGCTTATCCCTGGCAGCTAACTATGGCTACACCTTC. Encoded protein: CASSLSLAANYGYTF.

The chain carries TRBV28 and TRBJ2-2; D possibly corresponds to TRBD1 (6 bases). CDR1 MDHEN and CDR2 SYDVKM come from the germline V gene. The V gene lost 5 bases and the J gene lost 2 bases, with 12 bases spanning the gap. The CDR3 length is 15 residues. Written as DNA, the CDR3 is TGTGCCAGCAGTCCCGGGACACCTAACACCGGGGAGCTGTTTTTT. Protein sequence: CASSPGTPNTGELFF.

This chain links TRBV10-2 with TRBJ2-7; 9 nucleotides line up with TRBD1. The V segment lost 7 bases and the J segment 5 bases; nucleotides outside the gene matches: 3. CDR3 size: 12 residues. CDR1 and CDR2 from the germline V gene are WSHSY and SAAADI. CDR3 DNA sequence: TGCGCCAGCATGGACAGGGGCCACGAGCAGTACTTC. It is translated as CASMDRGHEQYF.

V gene TRBV5-1 combines with J gene TRBJ2-1; TRBD1 is a possible D gene (6 bases). V was cut by 1 base and J by 1 base, with 9 bases left in between. Germline V gene sequence: CDR1 SGHRS, CDR2 YFSETQ. The CDR3 sequence is 15 residues long. The CDR3 loop is CASSLWGQSYNEQFF. In DNA, the CDR3 is TGCGCCAGCAGCTTGTGGGGGCAATCCTACAATGAGCAGTTCTTC.

This chain joins TRBV10-3 and TRBJ1-4; D not resolved. The germline V gene encodes CDR1 ENHRY and CDR2 SYGVKD. The CDR3 has 12 residues. Trimming stripped 3 bases from V and 10 bases from J, with 9 bases between. The CDR3 protein is CAISDREVKLFF. The CDR3 nucleotides read TGTGCCATCAGTGATCGGGAGGTAAAACTGTTTTTT.

V gene TRBV12-3 or TRBV12-4 combines with J gene TRBJ1-3, with D uncertain. The CDR3 extends over 13 amino acids. V gave up 6 bases and J gave up 0 bases, with 6 bases separating them. CDR3 in amino acids: CASRYTSGNTIYF. The DNA of the CDR3 is TGTGCCAGCAGGTACACCTCTGGAAACACCATATATTTT.

This chain uses TRBV7-2 with TRBJ1-1; D perhaps matches TRBD1 (5 bases). This CDR3 contains 14 residues. Germline V gives CDR1 SGHTA, CDR2 FQGNSA. V lost 7 bases and J lost 3, with 15 bases in between. In DNA, the CDR3 is TGTGCCAGCAACCCGCGACTAGGGGACACTGAAGCTTTCTTT. Amino acids: CASNPRLGDTEAFF. The entire variable domain, with the rest obtained from reference TRBV7-2 and TRBJ1-1, is as follows: GAGVSQSPSNKVTEKGKDVELRCDPISGHTALYWYRQSLGQGLEFLIYFQGNSAPDKSGLPSDRFSAERTGGSVSTLTIQRTQQEDSAVYLCASNPRLGDTEAFFGQGTRLTVV.

The V and J genes are TRBV7-2 and TRBJ1-5; no definite D call. Deletions cut 1 base from V and 4 bases from J, with 5 bases between. The CDR3 spans 13 residues. In germline, CDR1 is SGHTA, CDR2 FQGNSA. The CDR3 DNA reads TGTGCCAGCAGCTTAGACAGTAATCAGCCCCAGCATTTT. This codes for CASSLDSNQPQHF.